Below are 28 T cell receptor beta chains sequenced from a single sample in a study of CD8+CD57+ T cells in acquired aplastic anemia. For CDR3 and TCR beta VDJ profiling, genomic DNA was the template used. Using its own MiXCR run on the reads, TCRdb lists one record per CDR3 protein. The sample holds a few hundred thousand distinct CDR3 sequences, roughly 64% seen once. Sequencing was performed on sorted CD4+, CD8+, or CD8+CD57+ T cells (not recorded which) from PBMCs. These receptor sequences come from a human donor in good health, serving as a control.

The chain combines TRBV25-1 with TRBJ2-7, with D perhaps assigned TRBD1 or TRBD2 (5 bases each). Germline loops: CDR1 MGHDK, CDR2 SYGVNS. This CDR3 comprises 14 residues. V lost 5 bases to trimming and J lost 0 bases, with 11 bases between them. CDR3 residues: CASSRRDHSYEQYF. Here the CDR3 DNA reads TGTGCCAGCAGTCGACGGGACCACTCCTACGAGCAGTACTTC.

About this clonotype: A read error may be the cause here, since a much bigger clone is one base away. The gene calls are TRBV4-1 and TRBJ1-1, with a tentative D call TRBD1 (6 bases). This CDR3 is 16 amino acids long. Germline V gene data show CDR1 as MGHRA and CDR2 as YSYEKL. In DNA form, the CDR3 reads TGCGCCAGCAGCCAAGATCCAGCAAGGGGGTACACTGGAGCTTTCTTT. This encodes CASSQDPARGYTGAFF.

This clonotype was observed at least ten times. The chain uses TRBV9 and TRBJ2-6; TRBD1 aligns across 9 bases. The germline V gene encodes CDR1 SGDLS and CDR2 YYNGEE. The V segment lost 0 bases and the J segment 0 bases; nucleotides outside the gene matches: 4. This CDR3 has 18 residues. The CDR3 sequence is CASSVAGQGFSGANVLTF. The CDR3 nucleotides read TGTGCCAGCAGCGTAGCGGGACAGGGATTCTCTGGGGCCAACGTCCTGACTTTC. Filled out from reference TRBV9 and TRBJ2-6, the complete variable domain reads DSGVTQTPKHLITATGQRVTLRCSPRSGDLSVYWYQQSLDQGLQFLIQYYNGEERAKGNILERFSAQQFPDLHSELNLSSLELGDSALYFCASSVAGQGFSGANVLTFGAGSRLTVL.

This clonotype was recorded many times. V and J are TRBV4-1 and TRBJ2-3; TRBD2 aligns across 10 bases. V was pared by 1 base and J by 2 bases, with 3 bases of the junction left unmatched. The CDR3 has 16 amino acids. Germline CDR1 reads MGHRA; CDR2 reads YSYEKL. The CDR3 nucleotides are TGCGCCAGCAGCCAAGCAAGCGGGGGGGTCACAGATACGCAGTATTTT. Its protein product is CASSQASGGVTDTQYF.

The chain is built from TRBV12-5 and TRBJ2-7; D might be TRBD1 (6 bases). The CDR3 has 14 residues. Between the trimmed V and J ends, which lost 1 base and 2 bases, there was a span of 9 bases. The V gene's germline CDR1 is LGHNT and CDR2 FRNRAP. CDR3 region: CASGLGQETYEQYF. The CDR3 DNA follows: TGTGCTAGTGGTTTGGGACAGGAGACCTACGAGCAGTACTTC. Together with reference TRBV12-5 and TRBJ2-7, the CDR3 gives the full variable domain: DARVTQTPRHKVTEMGQEVTMRCQPILGHNTVFWYRQTMMQGLELLAYFRNRAPLDDSGMPKDRFSAEMPDATLATLKIQPSEPRDSAVYFCASGLGQETYEQYFGPGTRLTVT.

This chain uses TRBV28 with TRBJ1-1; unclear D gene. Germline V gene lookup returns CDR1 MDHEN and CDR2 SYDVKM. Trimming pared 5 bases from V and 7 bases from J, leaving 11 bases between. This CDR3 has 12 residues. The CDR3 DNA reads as TGTGCCAGCAGTCACCGGCGGGTTGAAGCTTTCTTT. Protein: CASSHRRVEAFF.

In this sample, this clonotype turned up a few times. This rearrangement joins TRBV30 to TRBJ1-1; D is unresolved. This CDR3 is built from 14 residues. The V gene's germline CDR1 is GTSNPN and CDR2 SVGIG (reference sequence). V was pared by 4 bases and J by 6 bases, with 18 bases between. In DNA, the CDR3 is TGTGCCTGGAAGGCCCCCATTAATATCGCTGAAGCTTTCTTT. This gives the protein CAWKAPINIAEAFF.

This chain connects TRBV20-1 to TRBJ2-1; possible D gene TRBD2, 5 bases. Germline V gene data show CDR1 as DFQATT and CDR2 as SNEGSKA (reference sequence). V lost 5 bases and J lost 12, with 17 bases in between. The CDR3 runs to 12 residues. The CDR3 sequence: CSAVRTGDGQFF. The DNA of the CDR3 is TGCAGTGCTGTTCGGACTGGCGATGGGCAGTTCTTC.

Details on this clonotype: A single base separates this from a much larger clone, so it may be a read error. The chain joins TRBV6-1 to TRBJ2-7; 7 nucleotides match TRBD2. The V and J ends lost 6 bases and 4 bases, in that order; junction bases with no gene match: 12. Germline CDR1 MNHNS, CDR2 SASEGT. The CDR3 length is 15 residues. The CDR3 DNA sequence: TGTGCCAGCAGACCGGGACGGGGGGTCTTGTACGAGCAGTACTTC. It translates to CASRPGRGVLYEQYF.

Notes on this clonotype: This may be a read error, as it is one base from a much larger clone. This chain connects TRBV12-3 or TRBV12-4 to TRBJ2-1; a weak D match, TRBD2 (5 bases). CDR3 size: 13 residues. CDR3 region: CASSAGGSDERFF. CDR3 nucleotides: TGTGCCAGCAGTGCAGGCGGGTCCGATGAGCGGTTCTTC.

CDR3 region: CASSLASEYEQYFQHF. The CDR3, as DNA: TGTGCCAGCAGCTTAGCTTCGGAGTACGAGCAATACTTCCAGCATTTT. The rearrangement joins TRBV7-6 to TRBJ1-5; D gene unclear. The germline V gene encodes CDR1 SGHVS and CDR2 FNYEAQ. The CDR3 consists of 16 residues. Trimming took 0 bases from V and 12 from J, leaving 21 bases between them.

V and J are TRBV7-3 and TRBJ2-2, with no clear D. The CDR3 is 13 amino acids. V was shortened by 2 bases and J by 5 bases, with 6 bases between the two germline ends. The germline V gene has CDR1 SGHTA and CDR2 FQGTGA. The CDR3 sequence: CASSLSETGELFF. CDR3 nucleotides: TGTGCCAGCAGCTTATCCGAGACCGGGGAGCTGTTTTTT.

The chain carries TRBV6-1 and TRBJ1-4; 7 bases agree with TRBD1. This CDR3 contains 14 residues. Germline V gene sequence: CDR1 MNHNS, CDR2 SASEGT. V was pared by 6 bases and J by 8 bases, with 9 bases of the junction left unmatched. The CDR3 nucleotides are TGTGCCAGCAGCTCTGACAGGGAGGGCGAAAAACTGTTTTTT. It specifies CASSSDREGEKLFF.

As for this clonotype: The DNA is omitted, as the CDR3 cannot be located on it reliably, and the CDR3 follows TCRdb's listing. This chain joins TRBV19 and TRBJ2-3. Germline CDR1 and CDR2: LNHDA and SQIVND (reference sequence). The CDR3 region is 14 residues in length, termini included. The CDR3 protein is CASNFWGAGNTKYF.

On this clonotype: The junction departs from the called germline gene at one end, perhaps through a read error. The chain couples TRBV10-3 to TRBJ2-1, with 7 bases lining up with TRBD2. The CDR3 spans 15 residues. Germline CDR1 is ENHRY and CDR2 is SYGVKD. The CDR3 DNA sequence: TGTGCCATCAGTAATGGGGGGGGGGACTACAATGCGCAGTTCTTC. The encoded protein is CAISNGGGDYNAQFF.

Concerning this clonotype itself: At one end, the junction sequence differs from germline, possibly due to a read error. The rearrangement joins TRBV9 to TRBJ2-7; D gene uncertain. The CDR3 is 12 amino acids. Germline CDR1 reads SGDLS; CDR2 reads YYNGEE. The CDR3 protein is CASSLSHSEHYF. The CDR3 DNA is TGTGCCAGCAGCTTATCCCATTCCGAGCACTACTTC.

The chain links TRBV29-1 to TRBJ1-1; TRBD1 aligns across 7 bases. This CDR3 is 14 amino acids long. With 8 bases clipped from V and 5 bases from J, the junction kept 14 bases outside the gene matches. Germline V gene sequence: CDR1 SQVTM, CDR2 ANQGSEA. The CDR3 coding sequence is TGCAGCTGCGTCCGGACAGGAATTACAACTGAAGCTTTCTTT. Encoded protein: CSCVRTGITTEAFF.

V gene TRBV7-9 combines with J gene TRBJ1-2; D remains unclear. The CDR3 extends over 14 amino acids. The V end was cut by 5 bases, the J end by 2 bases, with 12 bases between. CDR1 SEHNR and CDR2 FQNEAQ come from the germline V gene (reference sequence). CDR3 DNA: TGTGCCAGCAGCGTATCGACCAGCAACTATGGCTACACCTTC. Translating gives CASSVSTSNYGYTF.

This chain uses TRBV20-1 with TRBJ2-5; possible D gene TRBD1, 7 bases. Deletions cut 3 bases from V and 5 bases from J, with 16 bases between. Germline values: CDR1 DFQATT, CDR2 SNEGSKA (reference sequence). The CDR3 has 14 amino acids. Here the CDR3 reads CSASGEAGGETQYF. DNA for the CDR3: TGCAGTGCTAGTGGGGAGGCAGGGGGTGAGACCCAGTACTTC.

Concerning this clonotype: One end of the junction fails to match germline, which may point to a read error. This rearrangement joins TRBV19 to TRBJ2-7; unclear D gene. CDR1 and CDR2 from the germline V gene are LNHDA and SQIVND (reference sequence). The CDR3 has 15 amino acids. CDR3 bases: TGTGCCAGTAGTGCCGCCACACCAATCTCCTCCGAGGAGTACTTC. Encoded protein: CASSAATPISSEEYF. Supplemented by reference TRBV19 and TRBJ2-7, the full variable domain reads DGGITQSPKYLFRKEGQNVTLSCEQNLNHDAMYWYRQDPGQGLRLIYYSQIVNDFQKGDIAEGYSVSREKKESFPLTVTSAQKNPTAFYLCASSAATPISSEEYFGPGTRLTVT.

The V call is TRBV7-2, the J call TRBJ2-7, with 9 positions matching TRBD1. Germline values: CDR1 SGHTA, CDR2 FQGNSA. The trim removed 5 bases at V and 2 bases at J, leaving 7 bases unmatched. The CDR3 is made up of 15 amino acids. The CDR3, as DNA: TGTGCCAGCAGCCCCGGACGACAGGGGGCCTACGAGCAGTACTTC. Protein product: CASSPGRQGAYEQYF.

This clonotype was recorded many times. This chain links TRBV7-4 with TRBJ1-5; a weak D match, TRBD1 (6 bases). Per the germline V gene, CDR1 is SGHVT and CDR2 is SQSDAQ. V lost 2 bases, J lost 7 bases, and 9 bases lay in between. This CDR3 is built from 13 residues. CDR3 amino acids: CASSLLGAQPQHF. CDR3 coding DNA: TGTGCCAGCAGCTTATTGGGGGCGCAGCCCCAGCATTTT.

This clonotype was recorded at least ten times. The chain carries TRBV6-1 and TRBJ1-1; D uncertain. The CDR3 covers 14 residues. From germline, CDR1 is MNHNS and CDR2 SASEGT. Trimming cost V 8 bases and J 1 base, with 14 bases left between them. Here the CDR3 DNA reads TGTGCCAGCGGGTCCCATGAGTCGAACACTGAAGCTTTCTTT. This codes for CASGSHESNTEAFF.

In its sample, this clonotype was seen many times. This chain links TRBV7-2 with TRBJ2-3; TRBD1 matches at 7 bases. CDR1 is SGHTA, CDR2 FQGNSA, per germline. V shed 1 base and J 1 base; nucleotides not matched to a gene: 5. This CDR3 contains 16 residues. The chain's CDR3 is CASSLERGLRTDTQYF. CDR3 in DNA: TGTGCCAGCAGCTTAGAAAGGGGGCTTCGCACAGATACGCAGTATTTT.

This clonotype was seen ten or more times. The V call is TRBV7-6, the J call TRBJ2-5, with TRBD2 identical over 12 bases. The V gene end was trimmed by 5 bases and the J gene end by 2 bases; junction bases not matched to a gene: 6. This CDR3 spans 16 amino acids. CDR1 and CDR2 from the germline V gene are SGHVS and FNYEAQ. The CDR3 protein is CASSPTSGGFQETQYF. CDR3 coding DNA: TGTGCCAGCAGCCCTACTAGCGGGGGGTTTCAAGAGACCCAGTACTTC.

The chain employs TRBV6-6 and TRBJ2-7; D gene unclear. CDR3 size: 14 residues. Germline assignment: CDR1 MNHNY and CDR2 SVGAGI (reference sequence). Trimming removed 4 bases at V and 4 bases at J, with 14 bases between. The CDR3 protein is CASSFTLPPYEQYF. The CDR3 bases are TGTGCCAGCAGTTTCACCCTCCCGCCGTACGAGCAGTACTTC.

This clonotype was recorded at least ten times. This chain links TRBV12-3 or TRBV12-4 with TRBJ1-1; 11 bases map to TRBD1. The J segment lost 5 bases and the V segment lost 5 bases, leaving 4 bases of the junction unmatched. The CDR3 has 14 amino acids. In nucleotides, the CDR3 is TGTGCCAGCAGTGGCGGACAGGGGGCAACTGAAGCTTTCTTT. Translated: CASSGGQGATEAFF.

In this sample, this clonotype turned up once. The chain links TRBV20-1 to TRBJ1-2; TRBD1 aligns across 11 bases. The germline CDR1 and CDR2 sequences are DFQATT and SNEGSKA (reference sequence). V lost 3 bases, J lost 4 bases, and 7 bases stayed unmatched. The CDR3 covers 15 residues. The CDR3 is CSASPTGQGVYGYTF. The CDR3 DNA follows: TGCAGTGCTAGTCCCACGGGACAGGGGGTCTATGGCTACACCTTC.